This T cell receptor (beta chain) was observed in a study of T cells expressing NK-cell markers. Overall study: The TCR beta repertoires originated in sorted CD3+CD56+NKG2C+, CD3+CD56+NKG2C- and CD3+CD56-NKG2C+ T cells. Study-wide results and limits: Where a handful of donors were concerned, these clonotypes also led the CD3+CD56-NKG2C+ fraction.

TCRdb derives one entry per CDR3 protein from the 5' RACE reads, leaving out DNA. The listing records under 600,000 distinct CDR3 sequences. With regard to this clonotype: No antigen is known for it.

Germline V gene data show CDR1 as DFQATT and CDR2 as SNEGSKA (reference sequence). The CDR3 consists of 14 residues. Sequencing was done on a sample of blood T cells: a sorted CD56 or NKG2C T cell subset, CD4+ or CD8+ T cells, or bulk PBMC T cells (not recorded which). The TCR comes from a woman between 50 and 59 years old in good health. The chain joins TRBV20-1 to TRBJ2-1; as DNA is missing, the TRBD2 call by TCRdb cannot be tested. CDR3 loop: CSARVSSGGNEQFF.